This passage covers 3 T cell receptor beta chains from one sample sequenced in a study of blood T cell repertoires in COVID-19. The assay was immunoSEQ multiplex PCR, and TCRdb's table has in-frame clones only and misses some. This sample has about 100,000 clones; just over 85% occur once, and the top ten carry roughly 4.7%. Sample: peripheral blood. These receptors all come from a human donor in a cohort sampled during active COVID-19.

The CDR3 DNA is TGTGCCAGCAGTATCTTCCTAGCTAGCAATGAGCAGTTCTTC. Translated, it gives CASSIFLASNEQFF. This rearrangement joins TRBV6-2 or TRBV6-3 to TRBJ2-1; perhaps TRBD2 as D (5 bases). Trimming stripped 5 bases from V and 6 bases from J, with 14 bases between. The germline CDR1 and CDR2 sequences are MNHEY and SVGEGT. This CDR3 spans 14 amino acids.

This chain's CDR3 is CASSQDRTASYEQYF. Here the CDR3 DNA reads TGCGCCAGCAGCCAAGACCGCACAGCCTCCTACGAGCAGTACTTC. The gene calls are TRBV4-1 and TRBJ2-7, with unresolved D. This CDR3 region has 15 residues. V lost 0 bases, J lost 0 bases, and 9 bases lay in between. The V gene's germline CDR1 is MGHRA and CDR2 YSYEKL.

The chain links TRBV4-1 to TRBJ2-1; the match to TRBD2 covers 12 bases. V lost 4 bases and J lost 1; bases outside the gene matches: 8. In germline, CDR1 is MGHRA, CDR2 YSYEKL. The CDR3 length is 18 residues. The CDR3 is CASSRRTSGTLSYNEQFF. DNA of the CDR3: TGCGCCAGCAGCCGAAGGACTAGCGGGACATTATCCTACAATGAGCAGTTCTTC.